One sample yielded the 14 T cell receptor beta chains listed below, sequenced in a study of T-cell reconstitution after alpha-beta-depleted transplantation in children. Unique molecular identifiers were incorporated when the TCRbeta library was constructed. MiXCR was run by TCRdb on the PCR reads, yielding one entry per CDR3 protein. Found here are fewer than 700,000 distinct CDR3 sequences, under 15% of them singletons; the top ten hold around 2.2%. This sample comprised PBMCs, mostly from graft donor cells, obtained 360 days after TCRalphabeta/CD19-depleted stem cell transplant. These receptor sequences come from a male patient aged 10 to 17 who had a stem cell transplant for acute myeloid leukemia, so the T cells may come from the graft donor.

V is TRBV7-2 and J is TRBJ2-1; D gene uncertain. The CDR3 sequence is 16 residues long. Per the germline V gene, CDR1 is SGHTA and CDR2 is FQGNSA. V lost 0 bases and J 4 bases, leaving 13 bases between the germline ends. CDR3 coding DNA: TGTGCCAGCAGCTTAGCGTCGCTAGTCGTTTACAATGAGCAGTTCTTC. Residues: CASSLASLVVYNEQFF.

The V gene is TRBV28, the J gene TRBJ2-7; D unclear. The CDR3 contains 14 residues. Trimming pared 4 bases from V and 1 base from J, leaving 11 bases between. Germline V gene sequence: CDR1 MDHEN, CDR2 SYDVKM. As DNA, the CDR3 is TGTGCCAGCAGTTCGCCACCATTATCCTACGAGCAGTACTTC. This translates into CASSSPPLSYEQYF.

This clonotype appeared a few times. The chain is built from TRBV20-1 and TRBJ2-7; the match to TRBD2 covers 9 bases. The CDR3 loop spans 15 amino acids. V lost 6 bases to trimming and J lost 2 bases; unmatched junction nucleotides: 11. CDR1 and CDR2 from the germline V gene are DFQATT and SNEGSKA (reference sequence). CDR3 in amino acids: CSADKRTSVAYEQYF. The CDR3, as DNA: TGCAGTGCCGATAAGCGGACTAGCGTAGCCTACGAGCAGTACTTC.

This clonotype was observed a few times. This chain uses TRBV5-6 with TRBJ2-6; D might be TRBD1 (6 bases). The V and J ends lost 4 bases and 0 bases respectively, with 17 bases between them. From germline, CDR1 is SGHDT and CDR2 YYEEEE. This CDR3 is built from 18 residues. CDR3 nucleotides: TGTGCCAGCAGCCGTACGACAGGATTTTTCTCTGGGGCCAACGTCCTGACTTTC. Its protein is CASSRTTGFFSGANVLTF.

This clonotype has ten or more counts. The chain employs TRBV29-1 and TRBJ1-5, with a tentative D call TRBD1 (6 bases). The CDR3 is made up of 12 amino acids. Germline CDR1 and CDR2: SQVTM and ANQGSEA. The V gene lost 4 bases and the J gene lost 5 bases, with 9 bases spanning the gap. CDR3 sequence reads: CSVAEGDQPQHF. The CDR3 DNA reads TGCAGCGTTGCCGAGGGGGATCAGCCCCAGCATTTT.

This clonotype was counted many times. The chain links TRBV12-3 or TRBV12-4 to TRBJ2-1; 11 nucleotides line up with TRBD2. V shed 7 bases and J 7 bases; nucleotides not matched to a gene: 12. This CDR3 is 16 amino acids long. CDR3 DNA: TGTGCCAGCACTCTTAGTAGCGGGAGGGCTGTGAATGAGCAGTTCTTC. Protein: CASTLSSGRAVNEQFF.

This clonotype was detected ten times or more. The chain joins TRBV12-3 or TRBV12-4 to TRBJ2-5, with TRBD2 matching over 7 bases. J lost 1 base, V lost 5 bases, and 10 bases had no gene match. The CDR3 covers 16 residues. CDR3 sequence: CASSLREGAPQETQYF. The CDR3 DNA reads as TGTGCCAGCAGTCTCAGGGAGGGCGCTCCCCAAGAGACCCAGTACTTC.

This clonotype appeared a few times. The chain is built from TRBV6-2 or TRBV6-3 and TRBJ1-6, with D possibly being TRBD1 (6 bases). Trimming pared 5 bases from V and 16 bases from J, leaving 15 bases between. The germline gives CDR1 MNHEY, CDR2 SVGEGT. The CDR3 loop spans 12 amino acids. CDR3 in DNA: TGTGCCAGCAGTCCGACAGGTGACGTACTCCACTTT. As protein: CASSPTGDVLHF.

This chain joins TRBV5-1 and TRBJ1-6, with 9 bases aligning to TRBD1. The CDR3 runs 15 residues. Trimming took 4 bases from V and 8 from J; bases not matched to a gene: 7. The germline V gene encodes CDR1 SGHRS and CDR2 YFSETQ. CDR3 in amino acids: CASSAGQGKDSPLHF. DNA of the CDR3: TGCGCCAGCAGCGCGGGACAGGGCAAGGATTCACCCCTCCACTTT.

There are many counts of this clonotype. The CDR3 sequence: CASSYTSGSYEQYF. The CDR3 DNA is TGTGCCAGCAGCTATACTAGCGGGAGCTACGAGCAGTACTTC. V usage is TRBV7-9 and J usage is TRBJ2-7; 11 bases are a match to TRBD2. The CDR3 contains 14 residues. Germline V CDR1 and CDR2: SEHNR, FQNEAQ (reference sequence). The V segment lost 4 bases and the J segment 3 bases; nucleotides outside the gene matches: 2. Full variable domain (rest looked up from reference TRBV7-9 and TRBJ2-7): DTGVSQNPRHKITKRGQNVTFRCDPISEHNRLYWYRQTLGQGPEFLTYFQNEAQLEKSRLLSDRFSAERPKGSFSTLEIQRTEQGDSAMYLCASSYTSGSYEQYFGPGTRLTVT.

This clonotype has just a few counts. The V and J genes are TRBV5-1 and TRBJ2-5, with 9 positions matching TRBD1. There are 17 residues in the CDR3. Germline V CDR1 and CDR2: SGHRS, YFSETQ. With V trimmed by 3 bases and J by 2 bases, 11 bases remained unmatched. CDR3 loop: CASSSPETGGWQETQYF. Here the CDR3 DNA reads TGCGCCAGCAGCTCGCCGGAGACAGGGGGTTGGCAAGAGACCCAGTACTTC.

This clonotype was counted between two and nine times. CDR3 in amino acids: CASSPPPGQGWPNTGELFF. The CDR3 nucleotides are TGTGCCAGCAGCCCCCCACCCGGACAGGGATGGCCGAACACCGGGGAGCTGTTTTTT. This sequence joins TRBV4-2 and TRBJ2-2; 8 bases fit TRBD1. The CDR3 consists of 19 residues. Germline V lookup: CDR1 LGHNA, CDR2 YNFKEQ. The V gene end was trimmed by 4 bases and the J gene end by 0 bases; junction bases not matched to a gene: 13.

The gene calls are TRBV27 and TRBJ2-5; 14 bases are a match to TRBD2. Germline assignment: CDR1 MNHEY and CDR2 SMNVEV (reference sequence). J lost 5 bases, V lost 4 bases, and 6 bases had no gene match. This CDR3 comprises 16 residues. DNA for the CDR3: TGTGCCAGCAGTTCCCCGGGACTAGCGGGAGTGGAGACCCAGTACTTC. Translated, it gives CASSSPGLAGVETQYF.

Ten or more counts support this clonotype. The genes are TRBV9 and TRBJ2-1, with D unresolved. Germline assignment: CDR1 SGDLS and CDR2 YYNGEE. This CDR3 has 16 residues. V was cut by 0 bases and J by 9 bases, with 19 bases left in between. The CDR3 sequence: CASSVAAELSGSEQFF. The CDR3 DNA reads TGTGCCAGCAGCGTAGCTGCGGAACTCTCCGGTAGTGAGCAGTTCTTC.